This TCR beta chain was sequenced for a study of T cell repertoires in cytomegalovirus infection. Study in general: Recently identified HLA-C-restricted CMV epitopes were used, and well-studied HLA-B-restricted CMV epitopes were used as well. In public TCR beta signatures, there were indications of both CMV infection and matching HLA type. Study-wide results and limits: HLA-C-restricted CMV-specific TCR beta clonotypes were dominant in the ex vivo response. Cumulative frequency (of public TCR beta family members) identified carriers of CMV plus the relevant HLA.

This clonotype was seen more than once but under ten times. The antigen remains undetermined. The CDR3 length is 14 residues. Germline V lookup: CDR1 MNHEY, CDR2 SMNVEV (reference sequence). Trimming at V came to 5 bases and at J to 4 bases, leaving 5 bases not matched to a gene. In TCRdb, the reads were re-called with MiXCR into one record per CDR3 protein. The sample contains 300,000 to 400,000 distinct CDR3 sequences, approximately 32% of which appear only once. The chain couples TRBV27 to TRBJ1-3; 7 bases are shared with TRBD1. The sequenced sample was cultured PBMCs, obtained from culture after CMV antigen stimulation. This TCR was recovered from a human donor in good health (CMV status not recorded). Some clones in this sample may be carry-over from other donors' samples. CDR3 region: CASSRTGVGNTIYF. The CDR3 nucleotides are TGTGCCAGCAGTAGAACAGGGGTCGGAAACACCATATATTTT.